This T cell receptor (beta chain) is drawn from a study of T cells in Graves' hyperthyroidism and ophthalmopathy. CDR1 is SGHTA, CDR2 FQGNSA, per germline. CDR3 size: 14 residues. V gave up 5 bases and J gave up 2 bases, with 13 bases separating them. Using RNA transcripts as the source, TCR beta CDR3 regions were amplified. HTBI primers were employed in a first-round RT-PCR of the TCR CDR3. Each CDR3 protein gets one entry after TCRdb re-called the multiplex PCR reads with MiXCR. Of some 600,000 distinct CDR3 sequences listed, 11% to 15% are singletons. Hyperthyroidism had been newly diagnosed in patients aged 18 to 65, and its duration was under 2 months. Clinical symptoms, serum thyroxine and TRAb, thyroid ultrasound and orbital computed tomography together formed the diagnostic basis. Fresh peripheral blood, 10 ml, was the source of the PBMCs.

Material for sequencing was blood. The sequence came from a woman in her twenties or thirties with Graves' hyperthyroidism that later progressed to Graves' ophthalmopathy. The J gene is TRBJ2-7, the V gene TRBV7-2; no firm D call. The chain's CDR3 is CASSPRFTAYEQYF. The CDR3 DNA reads TGTGCCAGCAGCCCCCGATTTACCGCCTACGAGCAGTACTTC.